This entry lists 15 T cell receptor beta chains sequenced from one sample in a study of T cell responses to AZD1222 COVID-19 vaccine. Method: immunoSEQ multiplex PCR; TCRdb's copy keeps in-frame clones and lacks some. The table lists approximately 110,000 clones, around nine tenths of them singletons. This material consisted of peripheral blood, taken on day 0 of AZD1222 vaccination. The receptors derive from an adult in good health.

This clone has only one observation. J is TRBJ1-2 and V is TRBV30, with 10 bases fitting TRBD1. Germline V gene lookup returns CDR1 GTSNPN and CDR2 SVGIG (reference sequence). The CDR3 totals 14 residues. Germline trimming cut 1 base from V and 6 bases from J; bases unmatched to any gene: 5. The CDR3 loop reads CAWSAPDRGHGYTF. CDR3 sequence (DNA): TGTGCCTGGAGTGCGCCCGACAGGGGGCATGGCTACACCTTC.

This clone has just a few counts. This chain links TRBV19 with TRBJ2-4; 10 bases fit TRBD2. V dropped 5 bases and J dropped 2; count of bases not matched to a gene: 3. Germline CDR1 is LNHDA and CDR2 is SQIVND (reference sequence). The CDR3 totals 15 residues. CDR3 nucleotides: TGTGCCAGTAGTGCTAGCGGGAGACCCAAAAACATTCAGTACTTC. Translation: CASSASGRPKNIQYF.

The rearrangement uses TRBV2 and TRBJ1-2; D gene ambiguous. Germline V gene lookup returns CDR1 SNHLY and CDR2 FYNNEI. The V end lost 4 bases, the J end lost 3 bases, and 9 bases lay between the germline ends. CDR3 size: 13 residues. The CDR3 DNA sequence: TGTGCCAGCAGTGTCGGGGTGGACTATGGCTACACCTTC. It yields the protein CASSVGVDYGYTF.

The V gene is TRBV5-4, the J gene TRBJ2-3, with 8 bases matching TRBD2. This CDR3 region has 15 residues. The junction had 16 bases not matched to a gene; V was cut back by 6 bases and J by 10 bases. In germline, CDR1 is SGHNT, CDR2 YYREEE (reference sequence). This CDR3 is CASTPRGGGTGAQYF. For the CDR3, the DNA is TGTGCCAGCACCCCCCGGGGGGGCGGAACGGGAGCGCAGTATTTT.

The V and J genes are TRBV2 and TRBJ1-5, with TRBD1 as a possible D gene (6 bases). CDR1 and CDR2 from the germline V gene are SNHLY and FYNNEI. The V end was cut by 6 bases, the J end by 2 bases, with 14 bases between. This CDR3 is built from 15 residues. CDR3 coding DNA: TGTGCCAGCAGGAGGGGGGAGATCGGCAATCAGCCCCAGCATTTT. Translating it yields CASRRGEIGNQPQHF.

This chain connects TRBV30 to TRBJ1-4; 7 positions match TRBD1. Looked up from germline, CDR1 is GTSNPN and CDR2 is SVGIG (reference sequence). This CDR3 contains 12 residues. With 7 bases clipped from V and 4 bases from J, the junction kept 3 bases outside the gene matches. The CDR3 loop reads CAFGQVNEKLFF. DNA of the CDR3: TGTGCCTTCGGACAGGTTAATGAAAAACTGTTTTTT.

The chain joins TRBV15 to TRBJ2-5; D is undetermined. The CDR3 spans 13 residues. Germline V lookup: CDR1 LNHNV, CDR2 YYDKDF (reference sequence). Trimming removed 0 bases at V and 4 bases at J, with 6 bases between. In DNA form, the CDR3 reads TGTGCCACCAGCAGAGATCCGAGAGAGACCCAGTACTTC. This sequence encodes CATSRDPRETQYF.

This chain joins TRBV6-2 or TRBV6-3 and TRBJ1-5, with 7 bases fitting TRBD1. J lost 3 bases, V lost 6 bases, and 14 bases had no gene match. Germline CDR1 reads MNHEY; CDR2 reads SVGEGT. The CDR3 consists of 17 residues. CDR3 in DNA: TGTGCCAGCAGCCCGATCACTCAGGGGGTGCCCAATCAGCCCCAGCATTTT. It encodes CASSPITQGVPNQPQHF.

The CDR3 sequence is CASSPRVAGYNEQFF. CDR3 sequence (DNA): TGTGCCAGCAGCCCCCGAGTAGCGGGGTACAATGAGCAGTTCTTC. The chain recombines TRBV9 with TRBJ2-1, with 8 bases matching TRBD2. There are 15 residues in the CDR3. CDR1 and CDR2 (germline): SGDLS, YYNGEE. Trimming removed 4 bases from V and 4 bases from J; junction bases left unmatched: 7.

The V gene is TRBV5-6, the J gene TRBJ2-7; 12 bases map to TRBD2. V gave up 2 bases and J gave up 3 bases; unmatched junction bases: 9. Looked up from germline, CDR1 is SGHDT and CDR2 is YYEEEE. The CDR3 consists of 17 residues. CDR3 sequence (DNA): TGTGCCAGCAGCTTTCTAGCGGGGGGGCTGTCGCGCTACGAGCAGTACTTC. Amino acid sequence: CASSFLAGGLSRYEQYF.

V gene TRBV19 combines with J gene TRBJ1-4; TRBD1 is a possible D gene (5 bases). Germline CDR1 and CDR2: LNHDA and SQIVND (reference sequence). The CDR3 is made up of 15 amino acids. The V gene lost 5 bases and the J gene lost 3 bases, with 13 bases spanning the gap. The CDR3 sequence is CASSLPVGPNEKLFF. The DNA of the CDR3 is TGTGCCAGTAGTCTTCCAGTGGGACCTAATGAAAAACTGTTTTTT.

This clone showed up just once. V gene TRBV27 combines with J gene TRBJ1-1, with a weak D call TRBD1 (6 bases). CDR3 length equals 18 residues. Germline CDR1 is MNHEY and CDR2 is SMNVEV (reference sequence). The germline V and J ends were trimmed by 3 bases and 1 base, with 21 bases remaining between them. The CDR3 bases are TGTGCCAGCAGTTTCGGACGCCCGGGACACTATCCGAACACTGAAGCTTTCTTT. It specifies CASSFGRPGHYPNTEAFF.

The chain uses TRBV7-9 and TRBJ1-1; no definite D call. Trimming removed 2 bases from V and 6 bases from J, with 4 bases in between. This CDR3 is 11 amino acids long. Germline V gene sequence: CDR1 SEHNR, CDR2 FQNEAQ (reference sequence). In DNA form, the CDR3 reads TGTGCCAGCAGCTTAACCCCTGAAGCTTTCTTT. As protein: CASSLTPEAFF.

About this clone itself: The junction departs from germline at one end; a sequencing error may be responsible. V is TRBV11-2 and J is TRBJ1-2; D remains unclear. Germline V gene lookup returns CDR1 SGHAT and CDR2 FQNNGV. The CDR3 runs 14 residues. The CDR3 DNA reads TGTGCCAGCAGCTTAGGGACGACCGACTATGGCTACACTTTC. Its translation: CASSLGTTDYGYTF.

The rearrangement joins TRBV2 to TRBJ2-7; 7 nucleotides agree with TRBD1. The length of the CDR3 is 13 residues. CDR1 and CDR2 (germline): SNHLY, FYNNEI. V trimming: 10 bases; J trimming: 1 base; junction bases outside the gene matches: 7. The CDR3, as DNA: TGTGCCATTCGTGGGGACAGTTCCTACGAGCAGTACTTC. This gives the protein CAIRGDSSYEQYF.